Following are 17 T cell receptor beta chains from one sample sequenced in a study of blood T cell repertoires in COVID-19. TCRdb's copy holds only in-frame clones and misses some; the assay was immunoSEQ multiplex PCR. The sample contains 150,000 to 200,000 clones, 70% to 90% of which appear only once. Source material: peripheral blood. The receptor source for this set is a man aged 40-50 years with active or convalescent COVID-19.

The J gene is TRBJ1-2, the V gene TRBV5-8; 10 nucleotides agree with TRBD1. The CDR3 has 15 amino acids. Looked up from germline, CDR1 is SGHTS and CDR2 is YDEGEE. V lost 0 bases and J lost 4; bases outside the gene matches: 3. The CDR3 DNA sequence: TGTGCCAGCAGCTTGGCGGGGACAGGGGCCTATGGCTACACCTTC. This translates into CASSLAGTGAYGYTF.

This clone was seen just once. The gene calls are TRBV4-1 and TRBJ1-2; weak D call: TRBD1 (5 bases). Germline values: CDR1 MGHRA, CDR2 YSYEKL. The V end lost 1 base, the J end lost 7 bases, and 16 bases lay between the germline ends. The CDR3 loop spans 15 amino acids. CDR3 in amino acids: CASSQVANRPIGYTF. In DNA, the CDR3 is TGCGCCAGCAGCCAAGTCGCTAACAGGCCTATTGGCTACACCTTC.

The chain links TRBV5-1 to TRBJ1-4, with TRBD1 matching 10 bases. V shed 7 bases, J shed 7 bases, and the junction held 4 bases outside the gene matches. In germline, CDR1 is SGHRS, CDR2 YFSETQ. The CDR3 is 13 amino acids. CDR3 in DNA: TGCGCCAGCCGGACAGGGGGTTCTGAAAAACTGTTTTTT. This gives the protein CASRTGGSEKLFF.

V gene TRBV7-9 combines with J gene TRBJ2-7; 10 positions agree with TRBD2. Germline loops: CDR1 SEHNR, CDR2 FQNEAQ (reference sequence). CDR3 length equals 14 residues. The junction had 7 bases not matched to a gene; V was cut back by 5 bases and J by 6 bases. The DNA of the CDR3 is TGTGCCAGCAGCACCCTAGCGGGGGCGGGCGAGCAGTACTTC. Protein product: CASSTLAGAGEQYF.

The J gene is TRBJ2-7, the V gene TRBV10-1, with 9 bases that match TRBD1. The CDR3 covers 14 residues. Germline CDR1 is WNHNN and CDR2 is SYGVQD (reference sequence). V was pared by 6 bases and J by 3 bases, with 6 bases of the junction left unmatched. CDR3 region: CASSTKTGGYEQYF. DNA of the CDR3: TGCGCCAGCAGCACGAAGACAGGGGGCTACGAGCAGTACTTC.

The V and J genes are TRBV6-5 and TRBJ1-3; 7 bases match TRBD1. This CDR3 is built from 15 residues. With 4 bases clipped from V and 4 bases from J, the junction kept 7 bases outside the gene matches. Germline V gene sequence: CDR1 MNHEY, CDR2 SVGAGI. The CDR3 protein is CASSWTGIGGNTIYF. In DNA, the CDR3 is TGTGCCAGCAGTTGGACAGGAATTGGCGGAAACACCATATATTTT.

In this sample, this clone turned up once. The genes are TRBV3-1 (or the pseudogene TRBV3-2) and TRBJ2-7; 10 bases are shared with TRBD1. The germline gives CDR1 LGHDT, CDR2 YNNKEL (reference sequence). This CDR3 region has 19 residues. The V segment lost 4 bases and the J segment 0 bases; nucleotides outside the gene matches: 15. The DNA for the CDR3 is TGTGCCAGCAGCCGACGCTCCGGACAGGGGGTGCCGAGCTCCTACGAGCAGTACTTC. This gives the protein CASSRRSGQGVPSSYEQYF.

This chain joins TRBV4-2 and TRBJ2-3; 9 bases fit TRBD2. The V gene end was trimmed by 4 bases and the J gene end by 6 bases; junction bases not matched to a gene: 17. This CDR3 contains 18 residues. Germline-derived CDR1 and CDR2 are LGHNA and YNFKEQ. CDR3 loop: CASSLFGSLRGGRDTQYF. The CDR3 DNA sequence: TGTGCCAGCAGCCTGTTCGGGTCTCTGCGGGGGGGCCGGGATACGCAGTATTTT.

The V gene is TRBV18, the J gene TRBJ1-6; 7 bases agree with TRBD1. V lost 4 bases and J lost 5; bases outside the gene matches: 8. This CDR3 is 16 amino acids long. In germline, CDR1 is KGHSH, CDR2 LQKENI. The CDR3 region has the DNA TGTGCCAGCTCACTCGCCGGTGGGACAGATAATTCACCCCTCCACTTT. Translation: CASSLAGGTDNSPLHF.

The chain combines TRBV18 with TRBJ2-1; 7 bases agree with TRBD2. J lost 2 bases, V lost 4 bases, and 8 bases had no gene match. Germline V gene sequence: CDR1 KGHSH, CDR2 LQKENI. This CDR3 has 16 amino acids. The CDR3 bases are TGTGCCAGCTCACTTGAGACTAGCTCTGCCTACAATGAGCAGTTCTTC. This translates into CASSLETSSAYNEQFF.

The rearrangement joins TRBV5-4 to TRBJ2-3; tentatively, D is TRBD2 (6 bases). The germline CDR1 and CDR2 sequences are SGHNT and YYREEE (reference sequence). The CDR3 consists of 15 residues. V was cut by 5 bases and J by 2 bases, with 15 bases left in between. The CDR3 region is CASRSGTQATDTQYF. DNA of the CDR3: TGTGCCAGCAGGTCCGGGACTCAGGCCACAGATACGCAGTATTTT.

V gene TRBV3-1 (or the pseudogene TRBV3-2) combines with J gene TRBJ1-5; no clear D. The CDR3 runs 15 residues. Germline assignment: CDR1 LGHDT and CDR2 YNNKEL (reference sequence). V gave up 0 bases and J gave up 4 bases, with 10 bases separating them. The chain's CDR3 is CASSQDAVPNQPQHF. DNA of the CDR3: TGTGCCAGCAGCCAAGACGCGGTCCCAAATCAGCCCCAGCATTTT.

This clone was observed once. This sequence joins TRBV28 and TRBJ2-3; D unresolved. The V and J ends lost 4 bases and 4 bases respectively, with 9 bases between them. CDR3 length: 13 amino acids. Germline values: CDR1 MDHEN, CDR2 SYDVKM. The CDR3 sequence is CASSSSRADTQYF. The CDR3, as DNA: TGTGCCAGCAGTTCATCTCGGGCAGATACGCAGTATTTT.

V is TRBV2 and J is TRBJ1-5; no reliable D call. The CDR3 has 13 residues. The germline V gene has CDR1 SNHLY and CDR2 FYNNEI. Trimming took 4 bases from V and 5 from J, leaving 9 bases between them. In nucleotides, the CDR3 is TGTGCCAGCAGTGGTAGCGGCGATCAGCCCCAGCATTTT. It yields the protein CASSGSGDQPQHF.

There are a few counts of this clone. V and J are TRBV5-6 and TRBJ2-5, with 8 bases that match TRBD1. Germline CDR1 SGHDT, CDR2 YYEEEE. The CDR3 length is 14 residues. The V segment lost 4 bases and the J segment 5 bases; nucleotides outside the gene matches: 7. In DNA, the CDR3 is TGTGCCAGCAGCACCGGACAGGGTGCCGAGACCCAGTACTTC. This sequence encodes CASSTGQGAETQYF.

The V call is TRBV4-3, the J call TRBJ2-1; D might be TRBD1 (6 bases). V was trimmed by 0 bases and J by 4 bases, leaving 10 bases between them. This CDR3 is built from 15 residues. Germline V gene lookup returns CDR1 LGHNA and CDR2 YSLEER. This CDR3 reads CASSQDRGQYNEQFF. CDR3 nucleotides: TGCGCCAGCAGCCAAGATCGAGGACAGTACAATGAGCAGTTCTTC.

This chain uses TRBV4-3 with TRBJ1-1; D call uncertain. CDR1 is LGHNA, CDR2 YSLEER, per germline. The CDR3 runs to 15 residues. Deletions cut 1 base from V and 4 bases from J, with 13 bases between. The CDR3 reads CASSQVPLTATEAFF. CDR3 nucleotide sequence: TGCGCCAGCAGCCAAGTTCCACTGACTGCCACTGAAGCTTTCTTT.